This T cell receptor beta chain emerged from a study of blood T cell repertoires in COVID-19. Trimming at V came to 3 bases and at J to 4 bases, leaving 4 bases not matched to a gene. The CDR3 is 15 amino acids. Germline V CDR1 and CDR2: MNHEY, SMNVEV (reference sequence). Clones were read by immunoSEQ multiplex PCR, and TCRdb kept only the in-frame ones, dropping some. This sample has some 190,000 clones, with about four fifths found just once. The sample consisted of peripheral blood. The gene calls are TRBV27 and TRBJ1-3; 9 bases agree with TRBD1. The receptor was isolated from a middle-aged woman with COVID-19, enrolled during active disease. The CDR3 DNA sequence: TGTGCCAGCAGTTTGGGACAGGGACCGGGAAACACCATATATTTT. This sequence encodes CASSLGQGPGNTIYF.